The rows below give T cell receptor beta chains drawn from one sample of a study of shared clonotypes between healthy human individuals. The repertoire was sequenced with immunoSEQ multiplex PCR; TCRdb's copy has only in-frame clones and lacks some. This table has over 850,000 clones, around 78% appearing once. Sequenced input: memory CD4+ T cells from PBMCs. These TCRs come from a man between 18 and 35 years old in good health. Some clones in this sample may be carry-over from other donors' samples. CDR3s include the opening cysteine and the closing phenylalanine or tryptophan. D genes are given only for firm matches.

CASSMGQGKLFF,TRBJ1-4,TRBV5-1,TRBD1,12
CASKSSSGNTIYF,TRBJ1-3,TRBV5-1,.,13
CASSSEWSEAFF,TRBJ1-1,TRBV7-2,.,12
CASSTQGVNEQFF,TRBJ2-1,TRBV6-1,TRBD1,13
CASSPTTGSNEKLFF,TRBJ1-4,TRBV7-9,.,15
CASATGKWGDSHYEQYF,TRBJ2-7,TRBV28,.,17
CASSPGRTRGNQPQHF,TRBJ1-5,TRBV18,.,16
CASSQSRVGLSF,TRBJ2-7,TRBV14,.,12
CSASDNYGYTF,TRBJ1-2,TRBV20-1,.,11
CASRTNILGNEQFF,TRBJ2-1,TRBV2,.,14
CASNGLAGVPNEQFF,TRBJ2-1,TRBV5-1,TRBD2,15
CAISEQGGYEQYF,TRBJ2-7,TRBV10-3,.,13
CASSVRAVQGADTQYF,TRBJ2-3,TRBV9,TRBD1,16
CASSRREPRTGELFF,TRBJ2-2,TRBV4-1,.,15
CASSPLGGRPYEQYF,TRBJ2-7,TRBV4-3,.,15
CASSGKGQGPDTQYF,TRBJ2-3,TRBV10-1,TRBD1,15
CASSLPGRSPATDTQYF,TRBJ2-3,TRBV5-4,.,17
CASRPGQGLLYGYTF,TRBJ1-2,TRBV7-9,.,15
CASSPIGGKNTEAFF,TRBJ1-1,TRBV19,.,15
CASSGRVVYEQYF,TRBJ2-7,TRBV28,.,13
CASSLEPGLWETQYF,TRBJ2-5,TRBV7-2,.,15
CASRPLLGQSNTGELFF,TRBJ2-2,TRBV11-1,TRBD1,17
CSVESAGGGNEQFF,TRBJ2-1,TRBV29-1,TRBD2,14
CASSESAGLDTQYF,TRBJ2-3,TRBV25-1,.,14
CASSVAPGSEQYF,TRBJ2-7,TRBV9,.,13
CASSPAGGADTQYF,TRBJ2-3,TRBV18,TRBD2,14
CASGRTGLHTGELFF,TRBJ2-2,TRBV6-1,.,15
CASSLAGTHTYNEQFF,TRBJ2-1,TRBV5-8,.,16
CASSSGQGREQYF,TRBJ2-7,TRBV6-5,TRBD1,13
CASSNVQDQPQHF,TRBJ1-5,TRBV6-1,.,13
CASSRGTFTLGGYTF,TRBJ1-2,TRBV6-5,.,15
CSAGGYTF,TRBJ1-2,TRBV29-1,.,8
CASSRSGSAGETQYF,TRBJ2-5,TRBV6-6,.,15
CASSDGLEGANVLTF,TRBJ2-6,TRBV5-1,.,15
CASSPTTRETQYF,TRBJ2-5,TRBV18,.,13
CASSFGTSGSTDTQYF,TRBJ2-3,TRBV5-1,TRBD2,16
CASSQASSGSTDTQYF,TRBJ2-3,TRBV4-1,TRBD2,16
CASSELVSGFEQFF,TRBJ2-1,TRBV2,.,14
CASTLRGANGNTIYF,TRBJ1-3,TRBV28,.,15
CASSRTGTGGAADTQYF,TRBJ2-3,TRBV4-1,TRBD1,17
CASSPGPVLSGHGYTF,TRBJ1-2,TRBV28,.,16
CASSIRQNTEAFF,TRBJ1-1,TRBV19,.,13
CASSPGLAGEASYNEQFF,TRBJ2-1,TRBV4-3,TRBD2,18
CASSSTGPGPGELFF,TRBJ2-2,TRBV7-2,.,15
CASSVVGTGGYTF,TRBJ1-2,TRBV9,.,13
CAWSVRRGGPNYGYTF,TRBJ1-2,TRBV30,.,16
CASSLSSDSTDTQYF,TRBJ2-3,TRBV27,.,15
CASSFSSAVLGRLYNEQFF,TRBJ2-1,TRBV27,.,19
CASSLAAGGQSYGYTF,TRBJ1-2,TRBV7-9,TRBD1,16
CASSPTPSPETQYF,TRBJ2-5,TRBV18,.,14
CASSSGLSNQPQHF,TRBJ1-5,TRBV6-5,.,14